Following are 21 T cell receptor beta chains from one sample sequenced in a study of blood T cell repertoires in COVID-19. Clones were read by immunoSEQ multiplex PCR, and TCRdb kept only the in-frame ones, dropping some. The profile shows 50,000 to 70,000 clones, approximately 84% of them singletons. Input material: peripheral blood. These receptors were collected from a man between 70 and 80 years old with active COVID-19.

J is TRBJ2-7 and V is TRBV13; weak D call: TRBD1 (5 bases). The V end lost 1 base, the J end lost 4 bases, and 8 bases lay between the germline ends. Germline loops: CDR1 PRHDT, CDR2 FYEKMQ (reference sequence). The CDR3 runs to 13 residues. This chain's CDR3 is CASSLARVYEQYF. DNA for the CDR3: TGTGCCAGCAGCTTAGCCAGGGTTTACGAGCAGTACTTC.

The chain combines TRBV18 with TRBJ1-3; D is possibly TRBD1 (6 bases). This CDR3 contains 15 residues. Germline values: CDR1 KGHSH, CDR2 LQKENI. Between the trimmed V and J ends, which lost 0 bases and 2 bases, there was a span of 8 bases. CDR3 DNA sequence: TGTGCCAGCTCACCACCCCCAGGGGCTGGAAACACCATATATTTT. Translating it yields CASSPPPGAGNTIYF.

This clone occurred once. The chain uses TRBV7-9 and TRBJ2-3; TRBD2 agrees at 16 bases. The germline V gene encodes CDR1 SEHNR and CDR2 FQNEAQ (reference sequence). The CDR3 covers 15 residues. V was pared by 8 bases and J by 6 bases, with 5 bases of the junction left unmatched. CDR3 amino acids: CASGGLAGGPDTQYF. The CDR3 nucleotides read TGTGCCAGCGGGGGACTAGCGGGAGGGCCGGATACGCAGTATTTT.

The gene calls are TRBV21-1 and TRBJ1-6; the listed D gene, TRBD1, was not tested against the DNA. TRBV21-1 is a recognized pseudogene. CDR3 length: 16 amino acids. CDR3 nucleotides: TGTGCCAGCAGCAATTATGGGACAGGGGATAATTCACCCCTCCACTTT. Its protein product is CASSNYGTGDNSPLHF.

The chain links TRBV2 to TRBJ2-2, with D tentatively TRBD2 (6 bases). The CDR3 contains 13 residues. V was clipped by 11 bases and J by 0 bases, with 10 bases between them. Germline V gene lookup returns CDR1 SNHLY and CDR2 FYNNEI. The CDR3 nucleotides read TGTGCCGGAGGGGAGACGAACACCGGGGAGCTGTTTTTT. Amino acids: CAGGETNTGELFF.

The V gene is TRBV28, the J gene TRBJ2-2; D is possibly TRBD2 (6 bases). Trimming took off 1 base at V and 7 bases at J, with 13 bases between the two ends. Germline V gene sequence: CDR1 MDHEN, CDR2 SYDVKM. The CDR3 totals 15 residues. CDR3: CASSLFGRLGGELFF. In DNA form, the CDR3 reads TGTGCCAGCAGTTTATTCGGGAGATTGGGCGGGGAGCTGTTTTTT.

The CDR3 DNA reads as TGCGCCAGCAGCCAAGATAGGGGACAGTGGGTCGGGGAGCTGTTTTTT. Translated: CASSQDRGQWVGELFF. The V gene is TRBV4-3, the J gene TRBJ2-2, with 7 bases fitting TRBD1. V dropped 0 bases and J dropped 7; count of bases not matched to a gene: 8. CDR1 and CDR2 (germline): LGHNA, YSLEER. This CDR3 spans 16 amino acids.

As to this clone: One end of the junction does not line up with germline, which may come from a read error. The V and J genes are TRBV7-3 and TRBJ2-5; TRBD1 aligns across 9 bases. This CDR3 has 14 amino acids. Germline CDR1 reads SGHTA; CDR2 reads FQGTGA. CDR3 nucleotide sequence: TGCGCCAGCAGCTTGACAGGGGGGAGGGAGACCCAGTACTTC. It encodes CASSLTGGRETQYF.

The sample holds one count of this clone. This rearrangement joins TRBV6-6 to TRBJ2-7; 7 positions match TRBD1. CDR3 length equals 14 residues. J lost 1 base, V lost 5 bases, and 5 bases had no gene match. Per the germline V gene, CDR1 is MNHNY and CDR2 is SVGAGI (reference sequence). The CDR3 DNA is TGTGCCAGCAGTCCAGGGACAGCTTCCTACGAGCAGTACTTC. It translates to CASSPGTASYEQYF.

The chain has TRBV5-1 and TRBJ1-2; tentatively, D is TRBD1 (6 bases). The CDR3 covers 14 residues. CDR1 and CDR2 from the germline V gene are SGHRS and YFSETQ. The ends were cut back, 0 bases at V and 4 bases at J, with 10 bases in the middle. CDR3 sequence: CASSLGTDVYGYTF. The DNA of the CDR3 is TGCGCCAGCAGCTTGGGGACAGATGTCTATGGCTACACCTTC.

V usage is TRBV11-2 and J usage is TRBJ2-5; 7 bases are shared with TRBD2. The CDR3 is 13 amino acids. From germline, CDR1 is SGHAT and CDR2 FQNNGV. Germline trimming cut 4 bases from V and 5 bases from J; bases unmatched to any gene: 4. DNA for the CDR3: TGTGCCAGCAGCTCCAGCGGGACGGAGACCCAGTACTTC. It translates to CASSSSGTETQYF.

The CDR3 loop reads CASSLFGRATSPLHF. CDR3 nucleotides: TGTGCCAGCAGTTTATTTGGCAGGGCAACTTCACCCCTCCACTTT. The V gene is TRBV28, the J gene TRBJ1-6, with D tentatively TRBD1 (5 bases). This CDR3 comprises 15 residues. Deletions cut 1 base from V and 9 bases from J, with 13 bases between. Germline values: CDR1 MDHEN, CDR2 SYDVKM. Together with reference TRBV28 and TRBJ1-6, the CDR3 gives the full variable domain: DVKVTQSSRYLVKRTGEKVFLECVQDMDHENMFWYRQDPGLGLRLIYFSYDVKMKEKGDIPEGYSVSREKKERFSLILESASTNQTSMYLCASSLFGRATSPLHFGNGTRLTVT.

The rearrangement uses TRBV29-1 and TRBJ1-2, with D perhaps TRBD1 (5 bases). The CDR3 is 12 residues long. V lost 6 bases and J 3 bases, leaving 11 bases between the germline ends. The germline V gene encodes CDR1 SQVTM and CDR2 ANQGSEA. CDR3 sequence reads: CSVGRVDYGYTF. CDR3 coding DNA: TGCAGCGTAGGCAGGGTTGACTATGGCTACACCTTC. The complete variable domain, with remaining parts taken from reference TRBV29-1 and TRBJ1-2, reads SAVISQKPSRDICQRGTSLTIQCQVDSQVTMMFWYRQQPGQSLTLIATANQGSEATYESGFVIDKFPISRPNLTFSTLTVSNMSPEDSSIYLCSVGRVDYGYTFGSGTRLTVV.

This chain links TRBV6-5 with TRBJ1-1; 8 bases fit TRBD1. This CDR3 comprises 11 residues. Germline CDR1 and CDR2: MNHEY and SVGAGI. The V and J ends lost 6 bases and 8 bases, in that order; junction bases with no gene match: 2. The CDR3 region is CASRRDREAFF. For the CDR3, the DNA is TGTGCCAGCAGGCGGGACAGGGAAGCTTTCTTT.

This clone was observed a handful of times. V and J are TRBV19 and TRBJ2-4; tentatively, D is TRBD2 (6 bases). V dropped 11 bases and J dropped 3 bases, with 14 bases sitting between them. The CDR3 length is 13 residues. Germline V CDR1 and CDR2: LNHDA, SQIVND (reference sequence). The CDR3 sequence is CASVAEGKNIQYF. In DNA form, the CDR3 reads TGTGCCTCAGTAGCGGAGGGCAAAAACATTCAGTACTTC.

This clone was seen a handful of times. This rearrangement joins TRBV12-3 or TRBV12-4 to TRBJ1-1; D is ambiguous. The V end was cut by 3 bases, the J end by 8 bases, with 13 bases between. The CDR3 is 13 residues long. The CDR3 spells CASSFTGNSEAFF. In nucleotides, the CDR3 is TGTGCCAGCAGTTTTACGGGGAATAGCGAAGCTTTCTTT.

V usage is TRBV3-1 (or the pseudogene TRBV3-2) and J usage is TRBJ1-1; D perhaps matches TRBD1 (5 bases). Germline V gene sequence: CDR1 LGHDT, CDR2 YNNKEL (reference sequence). Trimming took 4 bases from V and 5 from J, leaving 11 bases between them. This CDR3 has 13 residues. DNA for the CDR3: TGTGCCAGCAGCCCCCCAGGGCAGACTGAAGCTTTCTTT. It is translated as CASSPPGQTEAFF.

The rearrangement links TRBV7-2 to TRBJ2-5; D is unclear. This CDR3 is built from 14 residues. V shed 1 base and J shed 1 base, with 7 bases lying between them. Germline lookup yields CDR1 SGHTA and CDR2 FQGNSA. CDR3 DNA: TGTGCCAGCAGCTTAGTACAGTTCCAAGAGACCCAGTACTTC. Protein: CASSLVQFQETQYF.

The CDR3 spells CASRPGQGPYTF. CDR3 in DNA: TGTGCCAGCAGACCGGGACAGGGCCCCTACACCTTC. The rearrangement joins TRBV6-5 to TRBJ1-2, with 9 positions matching TRBD1. CDR1 and CDR2 from the germline V gene are MNHEY and SVGAGI. This CDR3 spans 12 amino acids. The trim removed 6 bases at V and 10 bases at J, leaving 6 bases unmatched.

V is TRBV5-1 and J is TRBJ1-1, with D perhaps matching TRBD1 (5 bases). CDR3 length: 13 amino acids. The V end was cut by 4 bases, the J end by 5 bases, with 12 bases between. The V gene's germline CDR1 is SGHRS and CDR2 YFSETQ. This chain's CDR3 is CASSPLGGTEAFF. Here the CDR3 DNA reads TGCGCCAGCAGCCCCCTGGGGGGAACTGAAGCTTTCTTT.

The chain uses TRBV10-3 and TRBJ1-1, with 8 bases matching TRBD1. CDR1 and CDR2 (germline): ENHRY, SYGVKD. The ends lost 0 bases at V and 5 bases at J; junction bases unmatched: 8. The CDR3 spans 16 residues. In nucleotides, the CDR3 is TGTGCCATCAGTGAGTCCCGGACAGGGTCGGGGACTGAAGCTTTCTTT. Its translation is CAISESRTGSGTEAFF.